The present T cell receptor beta chain was sequenced within a study of blood T cell repertoires in COVID-19. Study as a whole: Sites in the United States, Italy and Spain provided acute and convalescent COVID-19 samples. The cDNA or gDNA used as material had been derived from T cells, B-cell-depleted T cells, or PBMCs.

Profiling relied on immunoSEQ multiplex PCR, and the TCRdb table lists in-frame clones only, not all of them. The repertoire includes about 210,000 clones, approximately 90% of them detected once, and 10% sits in the top ten. Participants reported their clinical history, and cohort assignment relied on those reports. The CDR3 consists of 14 residues. The V segment lost 1 base and the J segment 6 bases; nucleotides outside the gene matches: 6. The germline V gene encodes CDR1 MNHEY and CDR2 SMNVEV (reference sequence). The material sequenced was PBMCs or T cells enriched from blood (not recorded which). The genes are TRBV27 and TRBJ2-7; the match to TRBD2 covers 7 bases. This TCR came from a man aged 18-30 years with acute COVID-19. The DNA of the CDR3 is TGTGCCAGCAGTTTATATGCGGGAGCGTCCGAGCAGTACTTC. Translated: CASSLYAGASEQYF.